This entry features one TCR beta chain sequence. What it binds is unknown. The record originates from a study of OX40 agonist ivuxolimab in advanced cancers. CDR1 and CDR2 from the germline V gene are MNHEY and SVGAGI. V lost 0 bases and J 7 bases, leaving 17 bases between the germline ends. The length of the CDR3 is 16 residues. TCRdb's copy holds only in-frame clones and misses some; the assay was immunoSEQ multiplex PCR. The data hold approximately 70,000 clones, with 84% observed a single time. General study results and limits: The expanded peripheral T cells' antigen specificity was not determined.

The source material was CD4+ or CD8+ T cells sorted from blood, sampled in a trial of the OX40 agonist ivuxolimab. The chain links TRBV6-5 to TRBJ2-3, with TRBD1 as a possible D gene (6 bases). This clonotype was obtained from an adult with an advanced solid tumor such as melanoma, head and neck, liver or kidney cancer. The CDR3 bases are TGTGCCAGCAGTTACTCGGGGGCCAGGGCCGCGAATACGCAGTATTTT. Its translation is CASSYSGARAANTQYF.